This TCR beta chain was sequenced in a study of T cell repertoires in cytomegalovirus infection. Study in general: It was recently identified HLA-C-restricted and well-studied HLA-B-restricted CMV epitopes that the study used. It was the public TCR beta signatures that indicated both CMV infection and matching HLA type.

Study results and limitations: CMV carriers having the relevant HLA were flagged by cumulative public TCR beta family frequency. What dominated the ex vivo response were HLA-C-restricted CMV-specific TCR beta clonotypes.

V dropped 5 bases and J dropped 7 bases, with 11 bases sitting between them. The germline CDR1 and CDR2 sequences are SEHNR and FQNEAQ (reference sequence). The CDR3 consists of 12 residues. TCRdb reanalysed the reads using MiXCR and keeps one entry per CDR3 protein. In the table there are 310,000 or so distinct CDR3 sequences, around 25% of which are singletons. As for this clonotype: Its antigen is as yet unknown.

The rearrangement uses TRBV7-9 and TRBJ1-1, with D hard to call. The clonotype originates from a human donor in good health (CMV status not recorded). Some clones in this sample may be carry-over from other donors' samples. The sequencing used cultured PBMCs, collected from culture after CMV antigen stimulation. Written as DNA, the CDR3 is TGTGCCAGCAGCAACGGAAGGCGTGAAGCTTTCTTT. It translates to CASSNGRREAFF.